This T cell receptor beta chain was sequenced for a study of blood T cell repertoires in COVID-19. V was shortened by 6 bases and J by 8 bases, with 11 bases between the two germline ends. The CDR3 totals 13 residues. Germline CDR1 reads LNHDA; CDR2 reads SQIVND (reference sequence). TCRdb's table, derived via immunoSEQ multiplex PCR, lists solely in-frame clones and lacks some. The table includes roughly 78,000 clones, less than 90% detected once. This sequence was found in a woman older than 75 with acute or convalescent COVID-19. This chain joins TRBV19 and TRBJ1-6; no firm D call. Specimen: peripheral blood. The CDR3 loop is CASSDNRDSPLHF. The CDR3 nucleotides read TGTGCCAGTAGCGACAACAGAGATTCACCCCTCCACTTT. Together with reference TRBV19 and TRBJ1-6, the CDR3 gives the full variable domain: DGGITQSPKYLFRKEGQNVTLSCEQNLNHDAMYWYRQDPGQGLRLIYYSQIVNDFQKGDIAEGYSVSREKKESFPLTVTSAQKNPTAFYLCASSDNRDSPLHFGNGTRLTVT.